Listed below are T cell receptor beta chains from one sample, sequenced in a study of blood T cell repertoires in COVID-19. The data were produced by immunoSEQ multiplex PCR, yet TCRdb's version contains in-frame clones alone and is incomplete. The table shows about 670,000 clones, with more than 80% occurring only once. Input material: peripheral blood. These receptors were obtained from a woman under 30 with acute or convalescent COVID-19. Each CDR3 is given with its conserved first and last residue. A clone size is listed for some rows: how often the clone was seen (once, few, many), or a class if it is expanded.

.	TRBV11-2	TRBJ2-2	CASSLGLAANTGELFF
.	TRBV13	TRBJ2-2	CASSTGTGELFF
.	TRBV27	TRBJ2-1	CASSFERGYNEQFF
.	TRBV6-5	TRBJ1-2	CASRTDSHYGYTF
.	TRBV12-3/TRBV12-4	TRBJ1-1	CASRNVVEAFF
.	TRBV7-9	TRBJ2-1	CASSLVVVYNEQFF
once	TRBV2	TRBJ2-7	CASRWRTGDVGAYEQYF
.	TRBV29-1	TRBJ1-2	CSPLDGLRGYTF
few	TRBV2	TRBJ2-1	CASLRAEGRYNEQFF
many	TRBV4-3	TRBJ2-7	CASSYSATGESYEQYF
.	TRBV3-1/TRBV3-2	TRBJ2-7	CASSQDATAGIHEQYF
.	TRBV12-3/TRBV12-4	TRBJ1-2	CASSFSGYGYTF
.	TRBV19	TRBJ1-1	CASSIVSGWETEAFF
once	TRBV27	TRBJ1-2	CASSTSGTADYGYTF
once	TRBV28	TRBJ2-3	CASRGEDAADTQYF
.	TRBV12-3/TRBV12-4	TRBJ1-4	CASSFHGEKLFF
.	TRBV19	TRBJ2-3	CASRPNSERGKGNTQYF
.	TRBV19	TRBJ2-1	CASSIGRVNEQFF
.	TRBV7-7	TRBJ2-7	CASSFGTGDYEQYF
.	TRBV6-6	TRBJ2-7	CASSSGAGVSYEQYF
.	TRBV4-3	TRBJ2-3	CASSPYREITDTQYF
.	TRBV19	TRBJ1-2	CASSIEAGYGYTF
.	TRBV6-1	TRBJ1-6	CASSEAGGEQRGGPLHF
.	TRBV6-4	TRBJ1-1	CASSDLLGGLAFF
.	TRBV24-1	TRBJ2-2	CATSDPTRQGNTGELFF
.	TRBV9	TRBJ2-7	CASSPTRDRGRGAYEQYF
once	TRBV6-6	TRBJ1-1	CASTQGEAFF
.	TRBV29-1	TRBJ1-1	CSVVNVDRGRGTEAFF
.	TRBV7-2	TRBJ1-4	CASSLALPGGYEKLFF
few	TRBV6-5	TRBJ1-2	CASSYLQALYGYTF
.	TRBV7-9	TRBJ1-6	CASSNDPRQGGNSPLHF
once	TRBV7-3	TRBJ1-6	CASSLGGSNSPLHF
.	TRBV7-8	TRBJ2-2	CASSLRGGLYTGELFF
once	TRBV7-3	TRBJ2-3	CASSLNPAGGGLTTDTQYF
.	TRBV21-1	TRBJ2-5	CASSKNKRDRGQETQYF
.	TRBV7-2	TRBJ1-2	CASSLEQGFWGYTF
.	TRBV9	TRBJ1-1	CASSGGQGAFSGAEAFF
.	TRBV9	TRBJ1-4	CASSRQGYTNEKLFF
.	TRBV27	TRBJ1-1	CASRTTGDYTEAFF
.	TRBV6-2/TRBV6-3	TRBJ1-1	CASSDLTGKAEAFF
.	TRBV2	TRBJ2-7	CASSGRTGRFSEQYF
.	TRBV5-5	TRBJ2-3	CASSFGMVRQGQSTDTQYF
.	TRBV6-5	TRBJ2-2	CASSQTGELFF